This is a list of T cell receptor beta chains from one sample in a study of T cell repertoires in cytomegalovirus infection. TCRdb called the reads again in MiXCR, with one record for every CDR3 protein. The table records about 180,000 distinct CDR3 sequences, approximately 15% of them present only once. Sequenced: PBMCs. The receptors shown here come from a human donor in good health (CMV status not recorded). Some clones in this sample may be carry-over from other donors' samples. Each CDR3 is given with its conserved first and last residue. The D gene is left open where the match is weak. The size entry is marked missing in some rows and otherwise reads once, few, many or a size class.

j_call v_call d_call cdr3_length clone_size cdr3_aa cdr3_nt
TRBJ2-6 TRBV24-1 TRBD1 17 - CATSEQGLRSGANVLTF TGTGCCACCAGTGAACAGGGGTTACGCTCTGGGGCCAACGTCCTGACTTTC
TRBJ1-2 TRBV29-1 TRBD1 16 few CSVGDRGPPILYGYTF TGCAGCGTTGGGGACAGGGGGCCCCCTATCCTCTATGGCTACACCTTC
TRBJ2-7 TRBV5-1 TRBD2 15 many CASSSVAGVVYEQYF TGCGCCAGCAGCTCGGTAGCGGGGGTCGTATACGAGCAGTACTTC
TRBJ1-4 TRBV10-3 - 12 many CAISLRGEKLFF TGTGCCATCAGTCTCAGGGGTGAAAAACTGTTTTTT
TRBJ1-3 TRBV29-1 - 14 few CSVEDSHSGNTIYF TGCAGCGTTGAGGACAGTCACTCTGGAAACACCATATATTTT
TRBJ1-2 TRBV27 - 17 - CASSQRVWGADENGYTF TGTGCCAGCAGTCAAAGGGTATGGGGGGCGGATGAGAATGGCTACACCTTC
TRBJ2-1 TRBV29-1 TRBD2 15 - CSVGLGTSVYNEQFF TGCAGCGTTGGGCTAGGCACTAGCGTTTACAATGAGCAGTTCTTC
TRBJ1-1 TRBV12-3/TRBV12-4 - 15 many CASSRETKVDTEAFF TGTGCCAGCAGCCGCGAGACAAAGGTTGACACTGAAGCTTTCTTT
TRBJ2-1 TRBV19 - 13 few CASKASSYNEQFF TGTGCCAGTAAAGCGAGCTCCTACAATGAGCAGTTCTTC
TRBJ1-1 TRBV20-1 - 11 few CSARAGNRAFF TGCAGTGCTAGAGCCGGTAACAGGGCTTTCTTT
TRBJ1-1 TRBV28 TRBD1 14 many CASNSQGPNTEAFF TGTGCCAGCAATTCACAGGGGCCGAACACTGAAGCTTTCTTT
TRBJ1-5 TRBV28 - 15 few CASSLQGTGNQPQHF TGTGCCAGCAGTCTCCAGGGGACGGGGAATCAGCCCCAGCATTTT
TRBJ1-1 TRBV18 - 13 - CASTREDGTEAFF TGTGCCAGCACCAGGGAAGACGGCACTGAAGCTTTCTTT
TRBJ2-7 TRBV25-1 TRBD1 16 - CASSGRGQGNINEQYF TGTGCCAGCAGTGGCCGCGGACAGGGGAATATTAACGAGCAGTACTTC
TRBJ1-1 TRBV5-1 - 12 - CASTGTNTEAFF TGCGCCAGCACGGGGACGAACACTGAAGCTTTCTTT
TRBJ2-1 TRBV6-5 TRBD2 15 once CASSPQTGGHNEQFF TGTGCCAGCAGTCCTCAGACGGGAGGGCACAATGAGCAGTTCTTC
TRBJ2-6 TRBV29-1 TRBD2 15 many CSVGDDSGVANVLTF TGCAGCGTTGGTGACGACAGCGGGGTGGCCAACGTCCTGACTTTC
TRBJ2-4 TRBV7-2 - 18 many CASSHSRDRILAKNIQYF TGTGCCAGCAGCCATTCCAGAGACAGAATCTTAGCCAAAAACATTCAGTACTTC
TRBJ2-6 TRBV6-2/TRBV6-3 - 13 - CASTVPEANVLTF TGTGCCAGCACCGTACCAGAGGCCAACGTCCTGACTTTC
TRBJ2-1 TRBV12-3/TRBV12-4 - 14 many CASSLRNGGNEQFF TGTGCCAGCAGTTTGAGAAATGGTGGGAATGAGCAGTTCTTC
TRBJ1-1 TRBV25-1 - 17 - CASSADQGLRGNTEAFF TGTGCCAGCAGTGCTGATCAGGGGTTAAGGGGAAACACTGAAGCTTTCTTT
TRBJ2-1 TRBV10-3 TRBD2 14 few CAISEAGGYNEQFF TGTGCCATCAGTGAGGCGGGAGGATACAATGAGCAGTTCTTC
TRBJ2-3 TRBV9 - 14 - CASSVSAYTDTQYF TGTGCCAGCAGCGTGTCGGCCTACACAGATACGCAGTATTTT